This T cell receptor beta chain was retrieved from a study of T cells in Graves' hyperthyroidism and ophthalmopathy (dated by TCRdb to the late 2010s). Turning to the overall study: Peripheral blood was collected at initial diagnosis, before any treatment. After sampling, hyperthyroidism patients received methimazole starting at 30 mg daily, and ophthalmopathy patients received high-dose intravenous methylprednisolone. Whether ophthalmopathy could be predicted prospectively was tested in an independent validation cohort made up of 18 to 20 hyperthyroidism patients plus 17 patients who later progressed to ophthalmopathy. In roughly six Graves' hyperthyroidism patients, the study also compared T-cell repertoires from thyroid tissue with T-cell repertoires from blood. To identify distinguishing TCR V-J signatures, a discovery cohort of around 100 patients was used, comprising 43 with Graves' ophthalmopathy and 57 with stable Graves' hyperthyroidism. The paper reports TCR Vbeta CDR3 sequencing of about 140 peripheral blood samples: 40 or so ophthalmopathy, fewer than 80 hyperthyroidism and around 17 progressor patients. The roughly 91 discovery patients were randomly divided into training and test sets at a 7:3 ratio.

Study-level results and caveats: Most expanded thyroid clonotypes (frequency above 0.001) were also found in blood, which suggests that blood repertoires may mirror thyroid immune responses. In validation, the model predicted progression to ophthalmopathy a median of approximately 6.6 months before onset, with approximately 70% sensitivity and roughly 77% specificity. No statistical method was used to fix the sample size in advance, and group allocation was not hidden from the investigators. Ophthalmopathy was separated from stable hyperthyroidism by a 13 V-J signature model, with over 85% sensitivity and about 84% specificity obtained in cross-validation and 80%/75% obtained in testing.

This clonotype was seen a handful of times. Its antigen remains undetermined. Qualities for individual bases were not recorded, and no much larger clone is one base off. The germline V gene (reference sequence) specifies SEHNR as CDR1 and FQNEAQ as CDR2. V and J are trimmed by 3 bases and 3 bases, and the gene matches miss 6 bases of the junction. From cysteine to phenylalanine, the CDR3 is 15 amino acids long. The sequence is cut down to CDR3 DNA, 45 bases in frame from base 1. A patient counted as having stable Graves' hyperthyroidism if no progression to ophthalmopathy occurred over 18 months of follow-up. Hyperthyroidism patients were aged 18 to 65 years and newly diagnosed, with disease duration of less than 2 months. Any patient with an uncontrolled infection, another autoimmune disease, pregnancy or lactation was excluded. Clinical symptoms, serum thyroxine and TRAb, thyroid ultrasound, and orbital computed tomography formed the basis for the diagnoses. PBMCs were separated from roughly 9.3 ml of fresh peripheral blood using Ficoll-Paque density gradient centrifugation. Trizol reagent was used to extract total RNA, and RNA quality was then checked on an Agilent 2100 Bioanalyzer.

The TCR beta CDR3 regions were amplified from the RNA transcripts. The first round of RT-PCR for the TCR CDR3 was performed with the HTBI primer set and the Qiagen OneStep RT-PCR kit. Libraries were constructed in a second round of multiplex PCR, after which size selection and purification were carried out. The libraries were sequenced on an Illumina HiSeq2000 using paired-end 100 bp reads. The paper's processing steps were these. SOAPnuke was used to process the raw data, with reads discarded if the reads contained adapters or uncalled bases, had a mean Phred below 15, or lacked an exact constant-primer or identifier match. COPE v1.2.5 was used to merge high-quality paired reads, and clonotypes were defined as unique nucleotide sequences. MiTCR v1.1 was used to align clonotypes to the IMGT TRBV, TRBD and TRBJ reference segments. The analysis was restricted to V-J combinations with a frequency above 0.0001, which together covered 99% to 99.2% of the repertoires. A TCS score was defined as the ratio of F50 (clonal expansion) to E x V (chaos), with BLOSUM62-based TCRdist applied between CDR3 peptides within each V-J. Welch's t-statistics and random forest reduced 500 to 650 V-J features to 10 to 15, which were used in a naive Bayes classifier (R e1071). The similarity between thyroid and blood repertoires was quantified using the Morisita-Horn index. Through fastp at Q25 and MiXCR, TCRdb rebuilt clones from the public reads, retaining in-frame beta chains. Every distinct CDR3 protein forms one entry, paired with its most common genes and DNA. V and J calls and clone size were set by TCRdb, not the authors. The sample data list around 760,000 distinct CDR3 sequences, and roughly a third of these were observed just once. Clones ranked in the top ten supply around 31% of the sample.

Sequencing was performed on blood. The TCR originated in a woman in her thirties or forties with Graves' hyperthyroidism. Here the chain combines TRBV7-9 and TRBJ2-7; 9 bases in between match TRBD1. The CDR3 reads as follows: CASSLATGGIYEQYF. The sequence in DNA is TGTGCCAGCAGCTTGGCGACAGGGGGGATCTACGAGCAGTACTTC.